This T cell receptor beta chain originates from a study of cytotoxic CD8 clonotypes in ibrutinib-treated CLL. The V gene end was trimmed by 4 bases and the J gene end by 7 bases; junction bases not matched to a gene: 5. Germline assignment: CDR1 SQVTM and CDR2 ANQGSEA. There are 12 residues in the CDR3. Regarding this clone: The antigen remains undetermined.

Study-level results: Once treatment began, public clonotypes, which were uncommon, contracted or stayed stable. Circulating CD8+ T-cell counts were tracked by baseline clonality, which exceeded that of age-matched healthy donors. Sampling time points were not equivalent between sustained-remission and progressing patients. Higher clonality was seen at ibrutinib response and a return toward baseline at progression.

The data were produced by immunoSEQ multiplex PCR, yet TCRdb's version contains in-frame clones alone and is incomplete. The sample consists of roughly 330,000 clones, roughly 70% of them appearing once. The receptor comes from a human donor with chronic lymphocytic leukemia. V gene TRBV29-1 combines with J gene TRBJ1-2; 8 bases are a match to TRBD1. The sample consisted of PBMCs, taken after 36 months of ibrutinib treatment. CDR3 bases: TGCAGCGTTGTCGAAGGGACAGGTGGCTACACCTTC. Protein product: CSVVEGTGGYTF.